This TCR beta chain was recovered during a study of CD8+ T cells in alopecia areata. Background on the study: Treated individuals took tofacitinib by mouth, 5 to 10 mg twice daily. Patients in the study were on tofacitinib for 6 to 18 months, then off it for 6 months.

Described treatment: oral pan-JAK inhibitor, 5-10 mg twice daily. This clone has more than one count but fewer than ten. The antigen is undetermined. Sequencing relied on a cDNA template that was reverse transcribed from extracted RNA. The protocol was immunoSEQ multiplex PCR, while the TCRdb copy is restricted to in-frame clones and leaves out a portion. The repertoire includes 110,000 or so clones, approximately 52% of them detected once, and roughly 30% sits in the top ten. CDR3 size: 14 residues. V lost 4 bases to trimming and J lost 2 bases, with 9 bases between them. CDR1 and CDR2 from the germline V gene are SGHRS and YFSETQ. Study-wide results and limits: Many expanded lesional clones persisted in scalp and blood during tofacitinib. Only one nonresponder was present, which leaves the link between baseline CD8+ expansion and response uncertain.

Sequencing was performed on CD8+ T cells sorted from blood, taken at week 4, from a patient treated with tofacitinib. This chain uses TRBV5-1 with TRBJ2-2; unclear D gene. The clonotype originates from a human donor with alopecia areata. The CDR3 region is CASSVTGNTGELFF. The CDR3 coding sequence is TGCGCCAGCAGCGTGACGGGTAACACCGGGGAGCTGTTTTTT.